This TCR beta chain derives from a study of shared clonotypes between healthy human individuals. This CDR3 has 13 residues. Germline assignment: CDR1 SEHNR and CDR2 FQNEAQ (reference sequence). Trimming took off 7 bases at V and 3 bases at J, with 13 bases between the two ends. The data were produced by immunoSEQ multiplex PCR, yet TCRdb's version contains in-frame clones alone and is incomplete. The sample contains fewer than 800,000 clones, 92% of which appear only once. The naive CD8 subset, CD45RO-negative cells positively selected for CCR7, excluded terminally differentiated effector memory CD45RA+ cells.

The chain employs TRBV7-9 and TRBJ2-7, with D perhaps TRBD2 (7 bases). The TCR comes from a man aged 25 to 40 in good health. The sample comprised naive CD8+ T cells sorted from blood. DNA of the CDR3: TGTGCCAGCACGGGGGGCGGGTTCTACGAGCAGTACTTC. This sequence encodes CASTGGGFYEQYF.